This T cell receptor (beta chain) was captured in a study of blood T cell repertoires in COVID-19 (dated by TCRdb to 2020 to 2021). A note on the overall study: Samples covering the acute and convalescent phases of COVID-19 were provided by collaborators in the United States, Italy and Spain. The samples were drawn from the first 160 participants of the ongoing ImmuneRACE study and from about 1,200 subjects provided by 6 global collaborators. The material from the prospective study consisted of cDNA or gDNA derived from T cells, B-cell-depleted T cells, or PBMCs. Subjects who had been exposed to COVID-19, were actively infected with it, or had recovered from it provided the deeply sampled blood TCRbeta repertoires that made up the dataset. Where available, HLA class I and class II types were obtained from metadata supplied by the sample provider rather than from assay-based typing. The sample metadata nearly always contained a de-identified subject ID, COVID-19 status, age in years and sex. The repertoires were made available in a free public database intended to serve as a resource for research on the immune response to SARS-CoV-2. General conclusions and limits of the study: The amount of clinical and demographic metadata varied by source and participant and was provided uncurated.

In regard to this clone: Its antigen remains unidentified. The input lacks base qualities; no much larger clone sits a single base away.

Samples from volunteer blood donors who had recovered from COVID-19 were contributed by a second Seattle source. The collaborating institutions used their own protocols to collect whole blood in K2EDTA tubes. For TCRbeta analysis, collaborators shipped samples as frozen whole blood, isolated PBMCs, or DNA extracted from either of those sample types. TCRbeta CDR3 regions were amplified from genomic DNA using the immunoSEQ Assay, a bias-controlled multiplex PCR. The original pipeline was this. Within the assay, amplification of reference gene primers was used to estimate how many nucleated cells each sample contained. Sequence reads were collapsed and filtered to measure the absolute abundance of every unique TCRbeta CDR3 rearrangement. For each sample, productive Simpson clonality was calculated by taking the square root of Simpson's diversity index across productive rearrangements. As stored in TCRdb, this immuneACCESS dataset retains in-frame rearrangements with V and J assigned. A fraction of the clones does not appear; measured against another copy, unresolved V genes explain less than half of the discrepancy, and the remainder lacks a known reason. V, J and clone size were drawn from that table, and D and trimming were deduced from the DNA. For this sample there are hundreds of thousands of clones; roughly 80% appear just once. The ten largest clones take up 8.5% to 9.5% of the sample.

The source is a woman aged 45-60 years who had recovered from COVID-19. The sequenced material came from peripheral blood.

The bases are TGTGCCAGCAGCGCGGGTCCCTATATTGGCTACACCTTC. This is translated as CASSAGPYIGYTF. The V and J segments used are TRBV28 and TRBJ1-2; no confident D gene assignment can be made. The germline V gene gives CDR1 as MDHEN and CDR2 as SYDVKM. V drops 6 bases and J drops 7 bases, leaving 15 bases in between. Including cysteine and phenylalanine, the CDR3 has 13 amino acids. Only CDR3 DNA is held: 39 bases, read in frame from base 1.